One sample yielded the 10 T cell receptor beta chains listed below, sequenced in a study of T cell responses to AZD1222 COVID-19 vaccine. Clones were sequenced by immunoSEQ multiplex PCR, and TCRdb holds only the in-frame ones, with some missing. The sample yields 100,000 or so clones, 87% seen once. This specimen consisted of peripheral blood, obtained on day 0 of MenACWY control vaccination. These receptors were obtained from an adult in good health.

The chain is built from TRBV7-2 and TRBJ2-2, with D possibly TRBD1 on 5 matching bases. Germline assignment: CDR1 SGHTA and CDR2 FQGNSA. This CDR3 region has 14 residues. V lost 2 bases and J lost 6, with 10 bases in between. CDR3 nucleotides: TGTGCCAGCAGCTTAATCAGGGCCTCCGGGGAGCTGTTTTTT. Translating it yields CASSLIRASGELFF.

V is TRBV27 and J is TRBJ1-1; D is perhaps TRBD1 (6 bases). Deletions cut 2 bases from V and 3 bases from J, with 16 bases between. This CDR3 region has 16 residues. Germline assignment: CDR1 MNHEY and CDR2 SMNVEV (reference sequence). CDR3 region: CASSLGEGGLYTEAFF. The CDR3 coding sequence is TGTGCCAGCAGTTTAGGCGAGGGGGGGTTGTACACTGAAGCTTTCTTT.

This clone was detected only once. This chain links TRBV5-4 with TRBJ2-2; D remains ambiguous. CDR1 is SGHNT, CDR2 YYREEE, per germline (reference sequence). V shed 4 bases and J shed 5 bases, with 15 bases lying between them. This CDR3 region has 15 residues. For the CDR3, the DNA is TGTGCCAGCAGCACAGCCGAAGTTTGGACCGGGGAGCTGTTTTTT. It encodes CASSTAEVWTGELFF. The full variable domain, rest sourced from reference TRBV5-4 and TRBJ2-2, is ETGVTQSPTHLIKTRGQQVTLRCSSQSGHNTVSWYQQALGQGPQFIFQYYREEENGRGNFPPRFSGLQFPNYSSELNVNALELDDSALYLCASSTAEVWTGELFFGEGSRLTVL.

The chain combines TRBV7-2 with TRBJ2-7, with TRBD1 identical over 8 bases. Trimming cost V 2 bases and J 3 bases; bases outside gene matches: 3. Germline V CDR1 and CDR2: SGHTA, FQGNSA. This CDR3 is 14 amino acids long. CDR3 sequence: CASSLRQGRYEQYF. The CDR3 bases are TGTGCCAGCAGCTTAAGACAGGGGCGCTACGAGCAGTACTTC. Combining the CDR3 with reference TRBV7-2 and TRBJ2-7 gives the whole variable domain GAGVSQSPSNKVTEKGKDVELRCDPISGHTALYWYRQSLGQGLEFLIYFQGNSAPDKSGLPSDRFSAERTGGSVSTLTIQRTQQEDSAVYLCASSLRQGRYEQYFGPGTRLTVT.

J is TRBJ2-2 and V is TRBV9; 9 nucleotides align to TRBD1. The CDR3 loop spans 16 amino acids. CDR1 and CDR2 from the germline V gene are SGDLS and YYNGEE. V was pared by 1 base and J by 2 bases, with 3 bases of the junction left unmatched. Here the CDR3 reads CASSVQTGGNTGELFF. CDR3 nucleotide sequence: TGTGCCAGCAGCGTACAAACAGGGGGCAACACCGGGGAGCTGTTTTTT.

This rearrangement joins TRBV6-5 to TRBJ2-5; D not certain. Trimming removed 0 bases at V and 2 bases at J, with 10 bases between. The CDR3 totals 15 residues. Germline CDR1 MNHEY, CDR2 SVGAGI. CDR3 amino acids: CASSYSNSIQETQYF. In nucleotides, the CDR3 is TGTGCCAGCAGTTACTCGAACAGTATACAAGAGACCCAGTACTTC.

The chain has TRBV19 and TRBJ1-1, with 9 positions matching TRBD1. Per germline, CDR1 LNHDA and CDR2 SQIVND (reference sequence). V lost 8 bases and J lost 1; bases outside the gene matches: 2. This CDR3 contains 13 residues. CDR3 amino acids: CASWDRENTEAFF. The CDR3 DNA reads TGTGCCAGTTGGGACAGGGAGAACACTGAAGCTTTCTTT.

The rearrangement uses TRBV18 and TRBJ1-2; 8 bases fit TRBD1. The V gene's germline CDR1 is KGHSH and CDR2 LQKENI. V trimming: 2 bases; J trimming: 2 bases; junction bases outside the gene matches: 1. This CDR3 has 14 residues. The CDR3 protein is CASSPDRGNYGYTF. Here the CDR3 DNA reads TGTGCCAGCTCACCAGACAGGGGCAACTATGGCTACACCTTC.

The DNA for the CDR3 is TGTGCCAGCAGTTTAGGGGGTTTGCAGCCCCAGCATTTT. This gives the protein CASSLGGLQPQHF. The chain employs TRBV12-3 or TRBV12-4 and TRBJ1-5; D unresolved. The CDR3 is made up of 13 amino acids. V shed 1 base and J shed 7 bases, with 8 bases lying between them.

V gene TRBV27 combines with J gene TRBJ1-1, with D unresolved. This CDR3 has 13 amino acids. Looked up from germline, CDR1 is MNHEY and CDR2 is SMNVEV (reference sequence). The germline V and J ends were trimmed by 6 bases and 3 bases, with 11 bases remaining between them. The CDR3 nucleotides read TGTGCCAGCAGGCCGATCGGGGACACTGAAGCTTTCTTT. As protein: CASRPIGDTEAFF.